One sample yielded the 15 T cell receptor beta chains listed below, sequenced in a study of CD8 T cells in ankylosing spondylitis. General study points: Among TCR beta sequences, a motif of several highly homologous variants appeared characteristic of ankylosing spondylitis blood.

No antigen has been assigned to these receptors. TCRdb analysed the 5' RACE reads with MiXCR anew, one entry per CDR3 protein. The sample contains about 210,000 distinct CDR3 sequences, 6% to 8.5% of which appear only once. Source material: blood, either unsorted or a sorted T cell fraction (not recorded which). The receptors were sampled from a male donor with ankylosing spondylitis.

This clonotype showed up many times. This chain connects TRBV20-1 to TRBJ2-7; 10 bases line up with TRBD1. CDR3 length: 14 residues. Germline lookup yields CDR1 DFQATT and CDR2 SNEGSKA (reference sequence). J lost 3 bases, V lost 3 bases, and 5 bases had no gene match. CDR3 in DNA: TGCAGTGCTAGGGACAGGGGGAACTACTACGAGCAGTACTTC. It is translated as CSARDRGNYYEQYF.

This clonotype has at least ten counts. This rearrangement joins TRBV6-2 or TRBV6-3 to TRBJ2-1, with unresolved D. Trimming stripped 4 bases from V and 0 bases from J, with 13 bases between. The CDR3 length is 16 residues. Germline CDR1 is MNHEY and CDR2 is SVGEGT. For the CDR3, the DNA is TGTGCCAGCAGTTTTACGTGGATGAGCTCCTACAATGAGCAGTTCTTC. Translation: CASSFTWMSSYNEQFF.

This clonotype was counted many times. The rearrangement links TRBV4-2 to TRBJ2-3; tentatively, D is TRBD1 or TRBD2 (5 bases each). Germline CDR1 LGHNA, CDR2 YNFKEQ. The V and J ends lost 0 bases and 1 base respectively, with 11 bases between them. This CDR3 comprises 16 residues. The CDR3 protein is CASSQEVWDRTDTQYF. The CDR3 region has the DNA TGTGCCAGCAGCCAAGAGGTGTGGGACCGCACAGATACGCAGTATTTT.

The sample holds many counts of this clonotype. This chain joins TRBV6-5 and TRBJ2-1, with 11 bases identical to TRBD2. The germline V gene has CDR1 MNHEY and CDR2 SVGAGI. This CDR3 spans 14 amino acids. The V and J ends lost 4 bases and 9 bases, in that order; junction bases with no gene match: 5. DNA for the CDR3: TGTGCCAGCAGTTCACTAGCGGGAGTTTCTGAGCAGTTCTTC. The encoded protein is CASSSLAGVSEQFF.

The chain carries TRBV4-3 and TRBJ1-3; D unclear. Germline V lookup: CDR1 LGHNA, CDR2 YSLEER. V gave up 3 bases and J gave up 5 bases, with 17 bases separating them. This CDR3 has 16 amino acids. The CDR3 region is CASSQSRATQRNTIYF. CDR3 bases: TGCGCCAGCAGCCAGAGCCGGGCCACGCAAAGAAACACCATATATTTT.

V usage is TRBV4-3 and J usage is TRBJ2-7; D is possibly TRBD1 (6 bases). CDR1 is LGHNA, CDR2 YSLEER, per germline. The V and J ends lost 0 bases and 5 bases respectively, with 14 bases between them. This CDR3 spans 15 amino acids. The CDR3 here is CASSQDRAGVNEQYF. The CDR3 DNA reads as TGCGCCAGCAGCCAAGATCGGGCAGGGGTGAACGAGCAGTACTTC.

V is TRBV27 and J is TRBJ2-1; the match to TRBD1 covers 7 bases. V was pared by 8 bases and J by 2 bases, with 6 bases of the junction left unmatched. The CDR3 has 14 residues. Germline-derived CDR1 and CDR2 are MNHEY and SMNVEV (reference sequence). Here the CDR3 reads CASREGGPYNEQFF. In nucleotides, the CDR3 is TGTGCCAGCCGAGAAGGGGGCCCCTACAATGAGCAGTTCTTC.

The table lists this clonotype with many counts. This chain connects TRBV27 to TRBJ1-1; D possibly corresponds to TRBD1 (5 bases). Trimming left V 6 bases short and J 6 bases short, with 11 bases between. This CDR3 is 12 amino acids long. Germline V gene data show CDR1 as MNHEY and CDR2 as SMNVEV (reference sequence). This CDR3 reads CASSLLGAEAFF. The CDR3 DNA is TGTGCCAGCAGCCTGTTGGGGGCTGAAGCTTTCTTT.

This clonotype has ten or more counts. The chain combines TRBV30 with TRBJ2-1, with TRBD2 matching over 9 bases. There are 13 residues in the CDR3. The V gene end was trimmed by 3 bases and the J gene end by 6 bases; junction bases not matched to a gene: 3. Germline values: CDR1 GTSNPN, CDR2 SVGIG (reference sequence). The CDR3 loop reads CAWRAGGSNEQFF. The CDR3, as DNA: TGTGCCTGGAGGGCGGGAGGGTCCAATGAGCAGTTCTTC.

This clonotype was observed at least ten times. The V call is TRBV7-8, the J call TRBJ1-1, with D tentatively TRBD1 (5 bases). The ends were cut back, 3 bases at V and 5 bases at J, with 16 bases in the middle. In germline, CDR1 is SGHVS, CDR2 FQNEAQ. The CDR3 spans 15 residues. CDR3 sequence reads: CASSFLWGLRTEAFF. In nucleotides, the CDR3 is TGTGCCAGCAGCTTTTTATGGGGGTTGCGGACTGAAGCTTTCTTT.

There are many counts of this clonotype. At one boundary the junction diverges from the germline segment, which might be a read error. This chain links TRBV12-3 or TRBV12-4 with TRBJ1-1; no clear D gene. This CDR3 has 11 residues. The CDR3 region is CASSLGRLESF. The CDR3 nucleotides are TGTGCCAGCAGTTTAGGGCGCCTGGAGAGCTTT.

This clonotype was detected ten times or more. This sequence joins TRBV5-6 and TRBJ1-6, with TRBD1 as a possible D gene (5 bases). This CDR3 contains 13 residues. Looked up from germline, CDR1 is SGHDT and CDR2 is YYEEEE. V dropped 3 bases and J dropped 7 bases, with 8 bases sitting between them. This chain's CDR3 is CASSWDRNSPLHF. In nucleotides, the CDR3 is TGTGCCAGCAGCTGGGACCGCAATTCACCCCTCCACTTT.

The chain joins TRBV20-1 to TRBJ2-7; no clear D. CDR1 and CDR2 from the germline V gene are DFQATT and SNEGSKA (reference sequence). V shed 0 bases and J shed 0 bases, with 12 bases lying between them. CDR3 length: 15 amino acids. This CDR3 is CSAREDQYPSYEQYF. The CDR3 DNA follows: TGCAGTGCTAGAGAAGATCAGTACCCCTCCTACGAGCAGTACTTC.

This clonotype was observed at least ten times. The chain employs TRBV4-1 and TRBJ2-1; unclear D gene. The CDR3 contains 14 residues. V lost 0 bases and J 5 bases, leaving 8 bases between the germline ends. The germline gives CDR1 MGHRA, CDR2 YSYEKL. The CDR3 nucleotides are TGCGCCAGCAGCCAAGATCTTAGGCACAATGAGCAGTTCTTC. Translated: CASSQDLRHNEQFF.

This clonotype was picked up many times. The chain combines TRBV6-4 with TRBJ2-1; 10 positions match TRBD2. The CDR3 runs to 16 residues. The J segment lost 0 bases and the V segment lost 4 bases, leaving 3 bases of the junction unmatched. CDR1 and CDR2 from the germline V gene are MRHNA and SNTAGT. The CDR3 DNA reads TGTGCCAGCAGTGCGAGCGGGAGGGCCTCCTACAATGAGCAGTTCTTC. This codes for CASSASGRASYNEQFF.